Listed below are T cell receptor beta chains from one sample, sequenced in a study of cytomegalovirus exposure and HLA in healthy donors. The protocol was immunoSEQ multiplex PCR, while the TCRdb copy is restricted to in-frame clones and leaves out a portion. The sample has tens of thousands of clones, 85% to 95% seen once. Sequencing was done on a sample of PBMCs. The source of these receptors is a woman between 18 and 30 years old in good health and CMV-seronegative. Each CDR3 is given with its conserved first and last residue. Fields, in order: V gene, D gene, clone size, J gene, CDR3 protein, CDR3 DNA. D genes are given only for firm matches. Part of the rows lack a size; the others show once, few, many or a class for expanded clones.

TRBV6-1	NA	NA	TRBJ2-1	CASSVTDYSLYNEQFF	TGTGCCAGCAGTGTAACGGACTACTCTCTATACAATGAGCAGTTCTTC
TRBV10-1	TRBD2	NA	TRBJ2-3	CASQTETSICTDTQYF	TGCGCCAGCCAGACCGAGACTAGCATTTGCACAGATACGCAGTATTTT
TRBV11-2	NA	NA	TRBJ2-5	CASSLVRLESETQYF	TGTGCCAGCAGCTTAGTGAGACTAGAAAGTGAGACCCAGTACTTC
TRBV5-6	NA	NA	TRBJ2-1	CASSGGLNSYNEQFF	TGTGCCAGCAGCGGCGGACTGAACTCCTACAATGAGCAGTTCTTC
TRBV11-2	NA	NA	TRBJ1-1	CASSLSQGKTEAFF	TGTGCCAGCAGCTTAAGTCAGGGGAAGACTGAAGCTTTCTTT
TRBV4-1	TRBD2	once	TRBJ2-3	CASSQVGVGTSSYTQYF	TGCGCCAGCAGCCAAGTAGGTGTGGGGACTAGCTCCTATACGCAGTATTTT
TRBV6-1	TRBD1	NA	TRBJ1-5	CASSILSWDRESHF	TGTGCCAGCAGTATACTCTCTTGGGACAGGGAGAGCCATTTT
TRBV5-1	NA	NA	TRBJ2-5	CASSKRQIQETQYF	TGCGCCAGCAGCAAAAGACAGATACAAGAGACCCAGTACTTC
TRBV14	TRBD1	NA	TRBJ2-7	CASSLQGWSYEQYF	TGTGCCAGCAGCCTACAGGGGTGGTCCTACGAGCAGTACTTC
TRBV29-1	NA	NA	TRBJ2-5	CSVSSSGSSRETQYF	TGCAGCGTTTCATCCAGCGGTTCTTCGCGGGAGACCCAGTACTTC
TRBV6-5	TRBD2	NA	TRBJ2-7	CASSPPGGVGEQYF	TGTGCCAGCAGTCCCCCGGGGGGGGTGGGTGAGCAGTACTTC
TRBV2	NA	few	TRBJ1-6	CASQGNSPLHF	TGTGCCAGCCAGGGGAATTCACCCCTCCACTTT
TRBV27	TRBD1	NA	TRBJ1-1	CASSFRTGDTEAFF	TGTGCCAGCAGTTTCCGGACAGGCGACACTGAAGCTTTCTTT
TRBV4-3	TRBD2	NA	TRBJ2-5	CASSPRRGGGETQYF	TGCGCCAGCAGCCCGCGTCGGGGGGGCGGGGAGACCCAGTACTTC
TRBV7-2	NA	medium-sized	TRBJ2-7	CASSYYYEQYF	TGTGCCAGCAGCTACTACTACGAGCAGTACTTC
TRBV4-3	TRBD2	NA	TRBJ2-7	CASSQVLAGDLSYEQYF	TGCGCCAGCAGCCAAGTACTAGCGGGGGACCTCTCCTACGAGCAGTACTTC
TRBV23-1	TRBD1	NA	TRBJ2-4	CASSRLQGARAKNIQYF	TGCGCCAGCAGTCGCTTACAGGGGGCCAGGGCCAAAAACATTCAGTACTTC
TRBV7-8	NA	NA	TRBJ1-1	CASSRLSNTEAFF	TGTGCCAGCAGTCGGTTGTCGAACACTGAAGCTTTCTTT
TRBV6-5	NA	NA	TRBJ1-1	CASSYLATNTEAFF	TGTGCCAGCAGTTACTTGGCAACGAACACTGAAGCTTTCTTT
TRBV19	TRBD2	NA	TRBJ2-7	CASTPRASGGDEQYF	TGTGCCAGTACCCCCCGGGCTAGCGGGGGCGACGAGCAGTACTTC
TRBV28	TRBD1	once	TRBJ1-5	CASSLSAGGNQPQHF	TGTGCCAGCAGTTTATCGGCAGGGGGGAATCAGCCCCAGCATTTT
TRBV4-1	TRBD2	NA	TRBJ2-1	CASSPPGLRDEQFF	TGCGCCAGCAGCCCCCCGGGACTACGGGATGAGCAGTTCTTC
TRBV10-3	TRBD2	NA	TRBJ2-1	CAIAAGGIDEQFF	TGTGCCATCGCCGCGGGGGGGATCGATGAGCAGTTCTTC
TRBV5-1	NA	NA	TRBJ2-2	CASSEGRGLATGELFF	TGCGCCAGCAGCGAGGGCCGGGGCCTAGCGACCGGGGAGCTGTTTTTT
TRBV7-2	TRBD2	NA	TRBJ2-5	CASSLSSGVQETQYF	TGTGCCAGCAGCCTATCTAGCGGAGTCCAAGAGACCCAGTACTTC
TRBV15	NA	NA	TRBJ1-1	CATSGGWGGGPSMNTEAFF	TGTGCCACCAGCGGGGGGTGGGGAGGCGGACCTTCAATGAACACTGAAGCTTTCTTT
TRBV18	NA	NA	TRBJ1-2	CASSPDSAYGYTF	TGTGCCAGCTCACCGGACAGTGCCTATGGCTACACCTTC
TRBV10-3	TRBD2	once	TRBJ2-5	CAISGSSGRAQAETQYF	TGTGCCATCAGTGGTTCTAGCGGGAGGGCCCAGGCGGAGACCCAGTACTTC
TRBV6-5	NA	NA	TRBJ1-1	CASKEWANTEAFF	TGTGCCAGCAAGGAATGGGCGAACACTGAAGCTTTCTTT
TRBV23-1	TRBD1	once	TRBJ2-7	CASSQSTGLDYEQYF	TGCGCCAGCAGTCAATCGACAGGGCTGGACTACGAGCAGTACTTC
TRBV7-9	TRBD1	NA	TRBJ1-5	CASSSGRQGHQPQHF	TGTGCCAGCAGCTCCGGTAGACAGGGTCATCAGCCCCAGCATTTT
TRBV7-9	NA	NA	TRBJ2-7	CASSSHVADEQYF	TGTGCCAGCAGCTCCCATGTGGCAGACGAGCAGTACTTC
TRBV7-8	TRBD1	NA	TRBJ2-1	CASSPLSGQGPNEQFF	TGTGCCAGCAGCCCCCTTAGCGGACAGGGCCCCAATGAGCAGTTCTTC
TRBV11-2	TRBD2	NA	TRBJ2-3	CASSLSGGRGTDTQYF	TGTGCCAGCAGCTTATCGGGGGGGAGGGGCACAGATACGCAGTATTTT
TRBV5-1	NA	once	TRBJ2-7	CASSFAGKDYEQYF	TGCGCCAGCAGCTTCGCGGGTAAAGACTACGAGCAGTACTTC
TRBV19	NA	NA	TRBJ2-5	CASSSRRTPRGTQYF	TGTGCCAGTAGTAGCCGAAGGACCCCTCGGGGGACCCAGTACTTC
TRBV6-5	TRBD2	once	TRBJ2-1	CASSYGGGNEQFF	TGTGCCAGCAGTTACGGCGGGGGCAATGAGCAGTTCTTC
TRBV23-1	NA	NA	TRBJ2-2	CASSQQKQGRDYTGELFF	TGCGCCAGCAGTCAACAAAAACAGGGCAGGGATTACACCGGGGAGCTGTTTTTT
TRBV18	NA	once	TRBJ1-2	CASSPALKDYGYTF	TGTGCCAGCTCACCCGCGCTGAAAGACTATGGCTACACCTTC
TRBV10-3	NA	NA	TRBJ2-5	CAISPGVGETQYF	TGTGCCATCAGCCCAGGGGTTGGGGAGACCCAGTACTTC
TRBV27	NA	NA	TRBJ1-4	CASSFLRGGEKLFF	TGTGCCAGCAGTTTCTTAAGGGGAGGCGAAAAACTGTTTTTT